The 24 T cell receptor beta chains below all came from one sample that was sequenced in a study of blood T cell repertoires in COVID-19. This table comes from immunoSEQ multiplex PCR, and its TCRdb copy is limited to in-frame clones, with some not included. The sample lists some 110,000 clones, approximately 78% occurring once. Sequencing used peripheral blood. These TCRs come from a man between 65 and 85 years old with acute or convalescent COVID-19.

The genes are TRBV7-3 and TRBJ1-6, with D perhaps TRBD1 (5 bases). The CDR3 has 15 amino acids. CDR1 is SGHTA, CDR2 FQGTGA, per germline. V was pared by 0 bases and J by 8 bases, with 11 bases between. The CDR3 spells CASSLTRGGDSPLHF. The CDR3 DNA follows: TGTGCCAGCAGCTTAACGAGAGGAGGGGATTCACCCCTCCACTTT.

CDR3 sequence (DNA): TGTGCCAGCACCTTCCCAGGAACCTACGAGCAGTACTTC. Protein sequence: CASTFPGTYEQYF. V is TRBV11-2 and J is TRBJ2-7; D gene unclear. Trimming removed 7 bases from V and 2 bases from J, with 12 bases in between. This CDR3 has 13 residues. The germline V gene encodes CDR1 SGHAT and CDR2 FQNNGV.

The CDR3 is CSVEDLGHEEKLFF. The CDR3, as DNA: TGCAGCGTTGAAGATCTGGGGCATGAAGAAAAACTGTTTTTT. The chain is built from TRBV29-1 and TRBJ1-4; D perhaps matches TRBD1 (5 bases). Germline V gene lookup returns CDR1 SQVTM and CDR2 ANQGSEA. V was pared by 0 bases and J by 8 bases, with 13 bases between. The CDR3 sequence is 14 residues long.

This sequence joins TRBV4-1 and TRBJ2-3; 8 nucleotides agree with TRBD1. Germline CDR1 MGHRA, CDR2 YSYEKL. The V segment lost 5 bases and the J segment 0 bases; nucleotides outside the gene matches: 10. This CDR3 region has 17 residues. The CDR3 reads CASSFPTTGGSTDTQYF. For the CDR3, the DNA is TGCGCCAGCAGCTTCCCAACTACAGGGGGGAGCACAGATACGCAGTATTTT.

This clone was seen only a few times. This rearrangement joins TRBV11-2 to TRBJ2-3; weak D call: TRBD2 (6 bases). The length of the CDR3 is 14 residues. Trimming took 4 bases from V and 3 from J, leaving 11 bases between them. The germline V gene has CDR1 SGHAT and CDR2 FQNNGV. The CDR3 loop reads CASSSQAGTDTQYF. CDR3 bases: TGTGCCAGCAGCTCTCAGGCGGGGACAGATACGCAGTATTTT.

This clone was found a few times. The rearrangement links TRBV12-3 or TRBV12-4 to TRBJ2-7; D may be TRBD1 (6 bases). This CDR3 has 13 residues. The germline V and J ends were trimmed by 6 bases and 2 bases, with 11 bases remaining between them. CDR3 sequence: CASSLQGPYEQYF. Written as DNA, the CDR3 is TGTGCCAGCAGCCTACAGGGTCCCTACGAGCAGTACTTC.

The chain uses TRBV5-1 and TRBJ1-1; D gene ambiguous. V lost 1 base, J lost 1 base, and 14 bases lay in between. The length of the CDR3 is 16 residues. Germline CDR1 SGHRS, CDR2 YFSETQ. Here the CDR3 DNA reads TGCGCCAGCAGCTTGCTCTCGGGTAGCACGAACACTGAAGCTTTCTTT. Translated: CASSLLSGSTNTEAFF.

This sequence joins TRBV19 and TRBJ1-5; 7 nucleotides align to TRBD1. V trimming: 6 bases; J trimming: 6 bases; junction bases outside the gene matches: 8. The CDR3 has 14 residues. Germline V gene sequence: CDR1 LNHDA, CDR2 SQIVND (reference sequence). The CDR3 DNA reads as TGTGCCAGTAGAGGACAGGTTCTCCTTCAGCCCCAGCATTTT. As protein: CASRGQVLLQPQHF. Supplemented by reference TRBV19 and TRBJ1-5, the full variable domain reads DGGITQSPKYLFRKEGQNVTLSCEQNLNHDAMYWYRQDPGQGLRLIYYSQIVNDFQKGDIAEGYSVSREKKESFPLTVTSAQKNPTAFYLCASRGQVLLQPQHFGDGTRLSIL.

The rearrangement joins TRBV28 to TRBJ2-5, with 9 bases fitting TRBD1. The trim removed 1 base at V and 5 bases at J, leaving 8 bases unmatched. The CDR3 spans 16 residues. Germline CDR1 and CDR2: MDHEN and SYDVKM. In DNA form, the CDR3 reads TGTGCCAGCAGTTTATCGATCCCCGGGACAGGGGAGACCCAGTACTTC. Translating gives CASSLSIPGTGETQYF. Filled out from reference TRBV28 and TRBJ2-5, the complete variable domain reads DVKVTQSSRYLVKRTGEKVFLECVQDMDHENMFWYRQDPGLGLRLIYFSYDVKMKEKGDIPEGYSVSREKKERFSLILESASTNQTSMYLCASSLSIPGTGETQYFGPGTRLLVL.

The genes are TRBV5-1 and TRBJ2-7; the match to TRBD1 covers 7 bases. V gave up 9 bases and J gave up 1 base; unmatched junction bases: 13. The CDR3 runs 15 residues. Germline CDR1 and CDR2: SGHRS and YFSETQ. CDR3 amino acids: CATSPGQVGSYEQYF. The CDR3 nucleotides are TGCGCCACCTCACCCGGACAGGTGGGTTCCTACGAGCAGTACTTC. Full variable domain (outside the CDR3, taken from reference TRBV5-1 and TRBJ2-7): KAGVTQTPRYLIKTRGQQVTLSCSPISGHRSVSWYQQTPGQGLQFLFEYFSETQRNKGNFPGRFSGRQFSNSRSEMNVSTLELGDSALYLCATSPGQVGSYEQYFGPGTRLTVT.

The chain has TRBV15 and TRBJ2-7; TRBD2 matches at 8 bases. The CDR3 is 13 residues long. J lost 4 bases, V lost 8 bases, and 7 bases had no gene match. Germline assignment: CDR1 LNHNV and CDR2 YYDKDF (reference sequence). The CDR3: CATAPAGAYEQYF. As DNA, the CDR3 is TGTGCCACCGCCCCAGCGGGAGCTTACGAGCAGTACTTC.

This clone was recorded only once. The chain uses TRBV3-1 (or the pseudogene TRBV3-2) and TRBJ1-4, with D tentatively TRBD1 (5 bases). V was pared by 1 base and J by 7 bases, with 10 bases between. This CDR3 spans 14 amino acids. Germline V gene sequence: CDR1 LGHDT, CDR2 YNNKEL (reference sequence). CDR3: CASSQASGGEKLFF. The CDR3 DNA reads TGTGCCAGCAGCCAAGCCTCCGGGGGTGAAAAACTGTTTTTT.

The sample holds one count of this clone. The chain links TRBV7-9 to TRBJ1-6; TRBD1 is a possible D gene (6 bases). Germline CDR1 is SEHNR and CDR2 is FQNEAQ (reference sequence). The CDR3 is 15 amino acids. V lost 4 bases and J lost 6, with 13 bases in between. CDR3 nucleotide sequence: TGTGCCAGCAGCTCGGACAGACGAGGTAATTCACCCCTCCACTTT. This translates into CASSSDRRGNSPLHF.

This sequence joins TRBV21-1 and TRBJ2-5; TRBD2 is the table's D call, not checked against the DNA. TRBV21-1 has pseudogene status. This CDR3 is built from 13 residues. The CDR3 loop is CAMGGFVGETQYF. CDR3 sequence (DNA): TGTGCCATGGGGGGATTTGTAGGAGAGACCCAGTACTTC.

The gene calls are TRBV19 and TRBJ2-2; no clear D gene. CDR1 LNHDA and CDR2 SQIVND come from the germline V gene (reference sequence). The V end lost 5 bases, the J end lost 2 bases, and 3 bases lay between the germline ends. The CDR3 is 12 residues long. The CDR3 nucleotides read TGTGCCAGTAGTCTAAACACCGGGGAGCTGTTTTTT. Translating it yields CASSLNTGELFF.

The chain couples TRBV5-1 to TRBJ1-2; 12 bases align to TRBD1. This CDR3 has 17 amino acids. The trim removed 0 bases at V and 3 bases at J, leaving 6 bases unmatched. Germline V gene lookup returns CDR1 SGHRS and CDR2 YFSETQ. The CDR3 nucleotides read TGCGCCAGCAGCTTGGAGGGACAGGGGGCTTTTGACTATGGCTACACCTTC. Amino acids: CASSLEGQGAFDYGYTF. The full variable domain, rest sourced from reference TRBV5-1 and TRBJ1-2, is KAGVTQTPRYLIKTRGQQVTLSCSPISGHRSVSWYQQTPGQGLQFLFEYFSETQRNKGNFPGRFSGRQFSNSRSEMNVSTLELGDSALYLCASSLEGQGAFDYGYTFGSGTRLTVV.

V is TRBV3-1 (or the pseudogene TRBV3-2) and J is TRBJ2-2; 8 bases match TRBD1. V trimming: 5 bases; J trimming: 8 bases; junction bases outside the gene matches: 4. The CDR3 is 13 amino acids. Germline CDR1 is LGHDT and CDR2 is YNNKEL (reference sequence). Here the CDR3 DNA reads TGTGCCAGCAGCTACAGGGGGAGTGGGGAGCTGTTTTTT. Its protein product is CASSYRGSGELFF.

The chain couples TRBV12-3 or TRBV12-4 to TRBJ1-2, with TRBD1 matching 7 bases. There are 12 residues in the CDR3. J lost 4 bases, V lost 5 bases, and 1 base had no gene match. CDR3 bases: TGTGCCAGCAGTCGGGACAGCTATGGCTACACCTTC. Translation: CASSRDSYGYTF.

The gene calls are TRBV5-4 and TRBJ2-6; 10 nucleotides align to TRBD1. V dropped 4 bases and J dropped 0; count of bases not matched to a gene: 10. The germline gives CDR1 SGHNT, CDR2 YYREEE (reference sequence). This CDR3 is built from 19 residues. CDR3 loop: CASSRMGQGPYSGANVLTF. In nucleotides, the CDR3 is TGTGCCAGCAGCAGAATGGGACAGGGGCCTTACTCTGGGGCCAACGTCCTGACTTTC.

V and J are TRBV27 and TRBJ2-1; TRBD1 might be the D (5 bases). The ends were cut back, 5 bases at V and 2 bases at J, with 13 bases in the middle. Germline assignment: CDR1 MNHEY and CDR2 SMNVEV (reference sequence). This CDR3 is built from 15 residues. Here the CDR3 reads CASSHRQSTYNEQFF. The DNA for the CDR3 is TGTGCCAGCAGTCACCGACAGAGTACCTACAATGAGCAGTTCTTC.

About this clone itself: One end of the junction varies from germline; a read error may be responsible. Other DNA sequences of this sample code for an identical CDR3. The CDR3 nucleotides are TGTGCCAGCAGTAGGGACAGGGGGACTGAGGCTTTCTTT. This translates into CASSRDRGTEAFF. The rearrangement links TRBV28 to TRBJ1-1; TRBD1 aligns across 11 bases. Per germline, CDR1 MDHEN and CDR2 SYDVKM. CDR3 length equals 13 residues.

The chain is built from TRBV5-1 and TRBJ2-3, with 7 bases fitting TRBD2. Germline CDR1 is SGHRS and CDR2 is YFSETQ. The CDR3 runs 15 residues. Trimming removed 3 bases from V and 3 bases from J; junction bases left unmatched: 7. The CDR3 protein is CASSWGRSGTDTQYF. The CDR3 region has the DNA TGCGCCAGCAGCTGGGGACGTAGCGGGACAGATACGCAGTATTTT.

This chain joins TRBV5-1 and TRBJ1-1; D gene ambiguous. V lost 1 base and J lost 1, with 8 bases in between. CDR3 length equals 14 residues. Germline-derived CDR1 and CDR2 are SGHRS and YFSETQ. Here the CDR3 DNA reads TGCGCCAGCAGCTTGAATGCGGAGAACACTGAAGCTTTCTTT. It yields the protein CASSLNAENTEAFF.

The rearrangement links TRBV20-1 to TRBJ1-1, with D unresolved. Trimming stripped 3 bases from V and 1 base from J, with 18 bases between. Germline V gives CDR1 DFQATT, CDR2 SNEGSKA (reference sequence). The CDR3 totals 16 residues. DNA of the CDR3: TGCAGTGCTAGTATCTTGAGACACGGTCGGAACACTGAAGCTTTCTTT. Translation gives CSASILRHGRNTEAFF.